This record concerns one T cell receptor beta chain sequence. This clonotype was observed many times. Its specific antigen is unknown. It has no much larger one-base neighbor in the sample; base qualities were not kept. The data belong to a study of early T cells in non-severe SARS-CoV-2 infection (dated by TCRdb to about 2021). About the full investigation: TCR sequencing used bulk RNA from unsorted whole blood, so alpha and beta chains could not be paired.

Library generation was performed with 5' RACE. Sequencing used a NextSeq 500. Unique molecular identifiers were attached to individual cDNA molecules in the TCR library protocol so that sequencing error and PCR bias could be corrected. Sequencing covered both TCR alpha and beta chains, and within each sample the abundances of alpha and beta sequences were tightly co-correlated. The published analysis was carried out like this. V gene, J gene and CDR3 annotation of TCR sequences was performed with Decombinator V4. Expanded TCRs were defined as changing significantly between any two time points under a Poisson model with p below 0.0001. TCR abundances were normalised to the total number of TCRs sequenced in each sample and reported as counts per million. MAIT TCRs were defined by TRAV1-2 paired with TRAJ12, TRAJ20 or TRAJ33, and iNKT TCRs by TRAV10 paired with TRAJ18. A search of VDJdb, accessed on 1 November 2021, was run for TCRs annotated to CMV, EBV and SARS-CoV-2, with TCRs annotated for multiple antigens excluded. TCRdb reprocessing: public reads trimmed at Q25 with fastp, clones called with MiXCR, in-frame beta chains kept. CDR3 protein sequences are deduplicated, and each keeps its most common genes and DNA. These V and J calls originate from TCRdb's pipeline instead of the authors' own analysis. A total of more than 20,000 distinct CDR3 sequences appear in this sample, around 4.5% of them only once. About 4.2% of the sample comes from the top ten.

What the study reported, not specific to this receptor: Matching against VDJdb was skewed toward anti-spike CD8 responses, likely underestimated virus-specific expansions, and missed private and CD4 specificities.

This was a case-control study nested in a cohort of healthcare workers in London, UK, who had nasopharyngeal swab PCR tests and blood samples taken every week. Healthcare workers were recruited during the week of the UK lockdown, between 23 and 31 March 2020, and followed weekly for up to roughly 15 weeks. Cut back by 6 bases and 4 bases, the V and J ends lie 15 bases apart. The CDR3 runs 14 amino acids, cysteine and phenylalanine included. The CDR3 DNA has 42 bases and is translated from base 1. Via the germline V gene (reference sequence), CDR1 is DFQATT and CDR2 SNEGSKA. The specimen sequenced was whole blood. The source of this sequence is an adult who was a healthcare worker with PCR-confirmed SARS-CoV-2 infection or an uninfected control (not recorded which). The rearrangement combines TRBV20-1 with TRBJ2-2; TRBD2 is a possible D gene, resting on 6 matching bases. The CDR3: CSAPGLGGTGELFF. The sequence in DNA is TGCAGTGCCCCGGGACTCGGGGGCACCGGGGAGCTGTTTTTT.